This T cell receptor beta chain was identified during a study of T cell responses to AZD1222 COVID-19 vaccine. Pooled together were second doses at about 4 or about 12 weeks. Concerning this clone: As yet, its antigen is unknown. One end of the junction does not line up with germline, which may come from a read error.

Points from the study as a whole: Possibly, clonal diversity was underestimated; donors were largely white British and included more females. Spike-specific TCR breadth rose after two AZD1222 doses, and depth rose as well. CD4 TCRs covered the whole spike, strongest at regions 160-218 and 743-854.

CDR1 and CDR2 (germline): MDHEN, SYDVKM. This CDR3 comprises 11 residues. Here immunoSEQ multiplex PCR was the method, and the copy in TCRdb shows in-frame clones only, minus some. The sample includes over 150,000 clones, 93% of them seen just once. This specimen was peripheral blood, taken 28 days after the second AZD1222 dose. This clonotype originated in an adult who received the AZD1222 COVID-19 vaccine. The chain combines TRBV28 with TRBJ2-3; D is perhaps TRBD1 (5 bases). The CDR3 here is CASSSPTDTAW. As DNA, the CDR3 is TGTGCCAGCAGTTCCCCCACGGACACGGCGTGG.